The TCR beta chain described here comes from a study of shared clonotypes between healthy human individuals. Findings and limits, study-wide: Donors were few, which limited the genetic and exposure-history diversity represented. Naive subsets generally had larger estimated richness than memory subsets.

Comments on this clone: Its specificity is not known.

TCRdb keeps only in-frame clones here, not all; method: immunoSEQ multiplex PCR. The sample comprises 300,000 to 350,000 clones, 73% of which are singletons, and 10% rests with the top ten. The CDR3 is made up of 15 amino acids. V was pared by 2 bases and J by 5 bases, with 6 bases of the junction left unmatched. Germline values: CDR1 MNHEY, CDR2 SMNVEV (reference sequence). Sequenced input: memory CD4+ T cells sorted from blood. The subset was: CD45RA-negative fraction. This TCR derives from a young man in good health. The V and J genes are TRBV27 and TRBJ2-7; TRBD2 matches 10 bases. CDR3 sequence (DNA): TGTGCCAGCAGTTTAGCCAGCGGGAGGGACCACGAGCAGTACTTC. Translation: CASSLASGRDHEQYF.